The 32 T cell receptor beta chains reported below all come from one sample, sequenced in a study of T cell repertoires in cytomegalovirus infection. In TCRdb, the reads were re-called with MiXCR into one record per CDR3 protein. The table has approximately 470,000 distinct CDR3 sequences, about 42% seen once. What these receptors recognize is not known. Material: cultured PBMCs, obtained from culture after CMV antigen stimulation. The receptors were sampled from a human donor in good health (CMV status not recorded). Some clones in this sample may be carry-over from other donors' samples.

The CDR3 sequence is CASSRLGNYEQYF. The CDR3 nucleotides are TGTGCCAGCAGCCGACTAGGGAACTACGAGCAGTACTTC. The chain couples TRBV7-9 to TRBJ2-7; possibly TRBD2 for D (6 bases). The V and J ends lost 5 bases and 3 bases respectively, with 11 bases between them. CDR1 is SEHNR and CDR2 is FQNEAQ in the germline V gene (reference sequence). The CDR3 has 13 amino acids.

Here the CDR3 reads CASSYRAFRGYNSPLHF. CDR3 DNA sequence: TGTGCCAGCAGTTACAGGGCCTTCCGCGGCTATAATTCACCCCTCCACTTT. V gene TRBV6-5 combines with J gene TRBJ1-6, with D uncertain. This CDR3 has 17 amino acids. Germline V gene sequence: CDR1 MNHEY, CDR2 SVGAGI. Trimming took 2 bases from V and 3 from J, leaving 14 bases between them.

The chain couples TRBV11-2 to TRBJ2-7, with D perhaps matching TRBD1 (6 bases). CDR3 size: 15 residues. V lost 5 bases, J lost 1 base, and 15 bases lay in between. The germline V gene encodes CDR1 SGHAT and CDR2 FQNNGV. This CDR3 is CASSHQGILSYEQYF. The CDR3, as DNA: TGTGCCAGCAGCCATCAGGGGATCTTATCCTACGAGCAGTACTTC.

Only a few counts were recorded for this clonotype. This rearrangement joins TRBV29-1 to TRBJ2-2; no clear D. The CDR3 runs to 16 residues. V was shortened by 0 bases and J by 4 bases, with 15 bases between the two germline ends. Germline loops: CDR1 SQVTM, CDR2 ANQGSEA. The CDR3 DNA sequence: TGCAGCGTTGAAGATCCGACACGAGACTTCACCGGGGAGCTGTTTTTT. Translated, it gives CSVEDPTRDFTGELFF.

This clonotype was counted between two and nine times. The gene calls are TRBV19 and TRBJ2-3, with D perhaps matching TRBD2 (6 bases). The germline V gene has CDR1 LNHDA and CDR2 SQIVND (reference sequence). Trimming took 6 bases from V and 2 from J, leaving 15 bases between them. The CDR3 has 15 amino acids. CDR3: CASRRAGGDTDTQYF. CDR3 DNA: TGTGCCAGTAGACGGGCCGGCGGGGACACAGATACGCAGTATTTT.

The table lists this clonotype with a few counts. The chain combines TRBV7-2 with TRBJ2-3; 9 nucleotides agree with TRBD2. This CDR3 region has 16 residues. CDR1 is SGHTA and CDR2 is FQGNSA in the germline V gene. V dropped 4 bases and J dropped 1; count of bases not matched to a gene: 6. CDR3 coding DNA: TGTGCCAGCAGCTATAAGTCTAGCGGGGGCACAGATACGCAGTATTTT. Translated, it gives CASSYKSSGGTDTQYF.

The J gene is TRBJ1-6, the V gene TRBV7-6; no clear D. The CDR3 covers 15 residues. V was shortened by 1 base and J by 6 bases, with 10 bases between the two germline ends. Germline V CDR1 and CDR2: SGHVS, FNYEAQ. The CDR3 spells CASSLGWSGNSPLHF. CDR3 DNA: TGTGCCAGCAGCTTAGGGTGGTCGGGTAATTCACCCCTCCACTTT.

The chain couples TRBV6-1 to TRBJ1-1; 7 bases are shared with TRBD1. This CDR3 contains 16 residues. Germline V gives CDR1 MNHNS, CDR2 SASEGT. J was trimmed by 4 bases and V by 10 bases; bases with no gene match: 18. Here the CDR3 reads CATRRTGVGFGTEAFF. In nucleotides, the CDR3 is TGTGCCACCCGCCGAACAGGGGTCGGGTTCGGCACTGAAGCTTTCTTT.

This CDR3 is CASSAGTGRMAKNIQYF. The CDR3 nucleotides are TGTGCCAGCAGCGCAGGGACAGGCCGGATGGCCAAAAACATTCAGTACTTC. This chain joins TRBV11-1 and TRBJ2-4, with 8 nucleotides matching TRBD1. This CDR3 has 17 residues. The germline V gene has CDR1 SGHAT and CDR2 FQDESV (reference sequence). V dropped 5 bases and J dropped 1; count of bases not matched to a gene: 10. Looking up the rest from reference TRBV11-1 and TRBJ2-4 gives the full variable domain: EAEVAQSPRYKITEKSQAVAFWCDPISGHATLYWYRQILGQGPELLVQFQDESVVDDSQLPKDRFSAERLKGVDSTLKIQPAELGDSAMYLCASSAGTGRMAKNIQYFGAGTRLSVL.

This chain joins TRBV7-2 and TRBJ1-5; TRBD1 is a possible D gene (6 bases). This CDR3 comprises 15 residues. CDR1 is SGHTA, CDR2 FQGNSA, per germline. V was clipped by 1 base and J by 3 bases, with 10 bases between them. Written as DNA, the CDR3 is TGTGCCAGCAGCTTAGTGGGGACACTCAATCAGCCCCAGCATTTT. Its translation: CASSLVGTLNQPQHF.

This chain connects TRBV20-1 to TRBJ2-1; D uncertain. Trimming pared 6 bases from V and 5 bases from J, leaving 20 bases between. CDR3 size: 15 residues. Germline V CDR1 and CDR2: DFQATT, SNEGSKA (reference sequence). CDR3 nucleotides: TGCAGTGCCCCGATGAACGGGCACCTACACAATGAGCAGTTCTTC. This gives the protein CSAPMNGHLHNEQFF.

The J gene is TRBJ1-1, the V gene TRBV19, with 7 bases matching TRBD1. The CDR3 is 14 residues long. Trimming at V came to 10 bases and at J to 1 base, leaving 9 bases not matched to a gene. Germline lookup yields CDR1 LNHDA and CDR2 SQIVND (reference sequence). CDR3 in amino acids: CATGGDSSNTEAFF. The CDR3 bases are TGTGCCACCGGAGGGGACAGCTCGAACACTGAAGCTTTCTTT.

In this sample, this clonotype turned up a few times. The chain links TRBV7-9 to TRBJ1-4, with a tentative D call TRBD1 (5 bases). Between the trimmed V and J ends, which lost 5 bases and 8 bases, there was a span of 12 bases. Germline lookup yields CDR1 SEHNR and CDR2 FQNEAQ (reference sequence). The CDR3 runs to 13 residues. CDR3 nucleotide sequence: TGTGCCAGCAGCCTAAGACCAGGGGAAAAACTGTTTTTT. This translates into CASSLRPGEKLFF. Using reference TRBV7-9 and TRBJ1-4 for the parts outside the CDR3, the full variable domain is DTGVSQNPRHKITKRGQNVTFRCDPISEHNRLYWYRQTLGQGPEFLTYFQNEAQLEKSRLLSDRFSAERPKGSFSTLEIQRTEQGDSAMYLCASSLRPGEKLFFGSGTQLSVL.

This chain links TRBV6-1 with TRBJ2-7; D perhaps matches TRBD1 (6 bases). The CDR3 totals 15 residues. Trimming took 6 bases from V and 0 from J, leaving 15 bases between them. CDR1 and CDR2 from the germline V gene are MNHNS and SASEGT. The CDR3 DNA reads as TGTGCCAGCAGACCCAGGGACACTAGCTCCTACGAGCAGTACTTC. Its protein product is CASRPRDTSSYEQYF.

This clonotype turned up a few times. The chain has TRBV7-9 and TRBJ2-5, with 7 bases lining up with TRBD1. Germline assignment: CDR1 SEHNR and CDR2 FQNEAQ (reference sequence). J was trimmed by 7 bases and V by 9 bases; bases with no gene match: 14. The CDR3 length is 14 residues. The CDR3 loop is CASRGGSGVGTQYF. CDR3 DNA: TGTGCCAGTAGAGGGGGCTCGGGTGTCGGGACCCAGTACTTC.

V usage is TRBV6-1 and J usage is TRBJ2-5; 8 bases are a match to TRBD2. The junction had 10 bases not matched to a gene; V was cut back by 5 bases and J by 5 bases. Germline V gene sequence: CDR1 MNHNS, CDR2 SASEGT. The CDR3 is made up of 15 amino acids. The CDR3 DNA follows: TGTGCCAGCAGTCGTCCGGGACTAGGCGCGGAGACCCAGTACTTC. Residues: CASSRPGLGAETQYF.

This clonotype was observed a handful of times. The V and J genes are TRBV7-2 and TRBJ2-3, with D possibly matching TRBD2 (6 bases). V was cut by 4 bases and J by 2 bases, with 16 bases left in between. The length of the CDR3 is 16 residues. Germline V gene sequence: CDR1 SGHTA, CDR2 FQGNSA. The CDR3 coding sequence is TGTGCCAGCAGCTCGCCCCACGGACTACTCACAGATACGCAGTATTTT. As protein: CASSSPHGLLTDTQYF.

The chain uses TRBV4-1 and TRBJ2-3; TRBD2 matches at 9 bases. V lost 4 bases, J lost 4 bases, and 12 bases stayed unmatched. Germline values: CDR1 MGHRA, CDR2 YSYEKL. The CDR3 runs 17 residues. CDR3 DNA sequence: TGCGCCAGCAGCCCTCGTATTCCTAGCGGGACTGCAGATACGCAGTATTTT. Encoded protein: CASSPRIPSGTADTQYF.

At least ten counts were recorded for this clonotype. The V gene is TRBV7-2, the J gene TRBJ2-5, with unresolved D. This CDR3 is 13 amino acids long. Germline-derived CDR1 and CDR2 are SGHTA and FQGNSA. The germline V and J ends were trimmed by 4 bases and 0 bases, with 6 bases remaining between them. CDR3 loop: CASSYDYQETQYF. CDR3 sequence (DNA): TGTGCCAGCAGCTATGACTACCAAGAGACCCAGTACTTC.

This rearrangement joins TRBV7-2 to TRBJ2-7; D is perhaps TRBD1 or TRBD2 (6 bases each). Germline CDR1 is SGHTA and CDR2 is FQGNSA. The CDR3 is made up of 15 amino acids. The V gene lost 3 bases and the J gene lost 4 bases, with 16 bases spanning the gap. CDR3 sequence: CASSFQMTRGYEQYF. In DNA form, the CDR3 reads TGTGCCAGCAGCTTTCAGATGACTAGGGGGTACGAGCAGTACTTC.

V and J are TRBV20-1 and TRBJ1-4, with 7 bases that match TRBD1. The CDR3 spans 14 residues. J was trimmed by 7 bases and V by 2 bases; bases with no gene match: 7. Per germline, CDR1 DFQATT and CDR2 SNEGSKA (reference sequence). CDR3 sequence reads: CSARRQGSGEKLFF. The CDR3 DNA is TGCAGTGCTAGAAGACAGGGTAGCGGTGAAAAACTGTTTTTT.

The chain couples TRBV7-8 to TRBJ1-1, with TRBD1 identical over 12 bases. Germline lookup yields CDR1 SGHVS and CDR2 FQNEAQ. The V gene end was trimmed by 2 bases and the J gene end by 4 bases; junction bases not matched to a gene: 5. The CDR3 totals 16 residues. DNA for the CDR3: TGTGCCAGCAGCTTAAGGGACAGGGGGCTCAGCACTGAAGCTTTCTTT. Amino acid sequence: CASSLRDRGLSTEAFF.

This clonotype has a single count. This CDR3 reads CATSRDKAIGNQPQHF. CDR3 sequence (DNA): TGTGCCACCAGCAGAGATAAAGCCATAGGCAATCAGCCCCAGCATTTT. The chain couples TRBV15 to TRBJ1-5, with D hard to call. Germline CDR1 reads LNHNV; CDR2 reads YYDKDF (reference sequence). The V and J ends lost 0 bases and 2 bases respectively, with 11 bases between them. The CDR3 runs to 16 residues. Together with reference TRBV15 and TRBJ1-5, the CDR3 gives the full variable domain: DAMVIQNPRYQVTQFGKPVTLSCSQTLNHNVMYWYQQKSSQAPKLLFHYYDKDFNNEADTPDNFQSRRPNTSFCFLDIRSPGLGDTAMYLCATSRDKAIGNQPQHFGDGTRLSIL.

The chain uses TRBV27 and TRBJ2-7, with TRBD2 identical over 8 bases. Germline V gives CDR1 MNHEY, CDR2 SMNVEV (reference sequence). The V segment lost 3 bases and the J segment 2 bases; nucleotides outside the gene matches: 3. This CDR3 has 14 amino acids. The DNA of the CDR3 is TGTGCCAGCAGTTTCGGCGGGAGGACCTACGAGCAGTACTTC. It encodes CASSFGGRTYEQYF.

This clonotype has more than one count but fewer than ten. V usage is TRBV7-2 and J usage is TRBJ2-1; 11 bases align to TRBD2. The CDR3 covers 13 residues. Per the germline V gene, CDR1 is SGHTA and CDR2 is FQGNSA. The ends lost 5 bases at V and 10 bases at J; junction bases unmatched: 4. In nucleotides, the CDR3 is TGTGCCAGCAGCACCGGACTAGCGGGCGAGCAGTTCTTC. It yields the protein CASSTGLAGEQFF. Full variable domain (missing parts from reference TRBV7-2 and TRBJ2-1): GAGVSQSPSNKVTEKGKDVELRCDPISGHTALYWYRQSLGQGLEFLIYFQGNSAPDKSGLPSDRFSAERTGGSVSTLTIQRTQQEDSAVYLCASSTGLAGEQFFGPGTRLTVL.

The V call is TRBV28, the J call TRBJ1-1; unclear D gene. CDR3 size: 18 residues. Germline V gene sequence: CDR1 MDHEN, CDR2 SYDVKM. V was shortened by 3 bases and J by 0 bases, with 20 bases between the two germline ends. CDR3 protein: CASSFYLHITPLNTEAFF. CDR3 bases: TGTGCCAGCAGTTTCTACCTACACATAACCCCTTTGAACACTGAAGCTTTCTTT.

This chain joins TRBV6-1 and TRBJ1-4; the match to TRBD1 covers 10 bases. This CDR3 has 15 residues. CDR1 and CDR2 (germline): MNHNS, SASEGT. Trimming at V came to 6 bases and at J to 8 bases, leaving 9 bases not matched to a gene. CDR3 sequence reads: CASRSGTGVFEKLFF. The DNA for the CDR3 is TGTGCCAGCAGATCCGGGACAGGGGTTTTCGAAAAACTGTTTTTT.

CDR3 residues: CASNQRGASSSYNEQFF. The CDR3 bases are TGTGCCAGCAACCAGCGGGGGGCGTCTAGCTCCTACAATGAGCAGTTCTTC. The chain couples TRBV6-1 to TRBJ2-1; 9 positions agree with TRBD2. Trimming removed 7 bases from V and 0 bases from J; junction bases left unmatched: 10. This CDR3 is built from 17 residues. Germline CDR1 reads MNHNS; CDR2 reads SASEGT.

The genes are TRBV7-8 and TRBJ2-7, with a weak D call TRBD2 (6 bases). Trimming left V 2 bases short and J 0 bases short, with 11 bases between. The CDR3 loop spans 15 amino acids. The germline V gene encodes CDR1 SGHVS and CDR2 FQNEAQ. The CDR3 DNA reads as TGTGCCAGCAGCTTATTACGGGGGAGCTCCTACGAGCAGTACTTC. It is translated as CASSLLRGSSYEQYF.

The CDR3 loop reads CASSLGPTPNYGYTF. The CDR3 DNA reads as TGCGCCAGCAGCTTGGGCCCGACACCTAACTATGGCTACACCTTC. The chain couples TRBV5-1 to TRBJ1-2; no clear D gene. This CDR3 has 15 residues. Trimming shortened V by 0 bases and J by 0 bases, and 9 bases separated the two germline ends. Germline V gene data show CDR1 as SGHRS and CDR2 as YFSETQ.

The chain carries TRBV5-4 and TRBJ1-4; TRBD1 matches at 8 bases. V shed 3 bases, J shed 0 bases, and the junction held 4 bases outside the gene matches. The CDR3 totals 16 residues. Looked up from germline, CDR1 is SGHNT and CDR2 is YYREEE (reference sequence). The CDR3 is CASSYGQGTTNEKLFF. Here the CDR3 DNA reads TGTGCCAGCAGCTATGGACAGGGAACAACTAATGAAAAACTGTTTTTT. The whole variable domain, filled in from reference TRBV5-4 and TRBJ1-4, reads ETGVTQSPTHLIKTRGQQVTLRCSSQSGHNTVSWYQQALGQGPQFIFQYYREEENGRGNFPPRFSGLQFPNYSSELNVNALELDDSALYLCASSYGQGTTNEKLFFGSGTQLSVL.

The chain employs TRBV2 and TRBJ2-1; 9 nucleotides agree with TRBD1. Germline lookup yields CDR1 SNHLY and CDR2 FYNNEI. V lost 6 bases, J lost 2 bases, and 2 bases stayed unmatched. The CDR3 runs 14 residues. The CDR3 coding sequence is TGTGCCAGCAGACGGGACAGGGCCTACAATGAGCAGTTCTTC. Translated, it gives CASRRDRAYNEQFF.